The sequence of this TCR beta chain was determined in a study of blood T cells in healthy people across ages (dated by TCRdb to between 2014 and 2017). Background on the whole study: In model experiments, roughly one uniquely barcoded TCR beta cDNA molecule per two T cells was captured by template switching. To track age-related changes in TCR beta repertoire diversity, the study relied on deep sequencing normalized with unique cDNA molecular identifiers. Four age groups were formed from the donors: young (average about 17 years), middle-aged (around 41), aged (62) and long-lived (about 75). To avoid experimental bias, donors of different ages were randomly spread across the sequencing lanes. Two additional independent replicas of 1 million unique cDNA reads from the same blood draw were analyzed for two donors (one aged 18 to 29 and one aged 80 or older).

Donors were 40 or so systemically healthy Caucasian individuals from Russia aged 6 to 90 years. Around 9.7 milliliters of peripheral blood were collected from each donor into EDTA-treated Vacutainer tubes. Ficoll-Paque density-gradient centrifugation was used to isolate PBMCs, with at least 6.5 million per sample. Trizol reagent was used to extract total RNA from PBMCs, with at least 5.5 micrograms per sample. For every donor, flow cytometry on a PBMC aliquot measured the percentage of naive CD45RAhigh/CD27high T cells. Broad study findings and their caveats: Total diversity estimates from one million sequenced T cells were considered lower bounds and underestimates. There was a strong correlation between observed TCR beta diversity and the percentage of naive T cells measured by flow cytometry. Compared with the aged group, the long-lived group had more naive CD4+ T cells, fewer expanded clones and increased TCR diversity, a pattern suggesting age selection. Observed TCR beta diversity per million T cells fell roughly linearly with age, and a significant reduction was already apparent by age roughly 41. Because the CMV infection status of the donors was unknown, age-related changes in expanded clonotypes may potentially have been confounded. Because profiling used bulk unsorted PBMCs, naive and antigen-experienced compartments could not be compared conclusively.

Reading the germline V gene (reference sequence) gives CDR1 LGHDT and CDR2 YNNKEL. Measured from the cysteine to the phenylalanine, the CDR3 is 16 residues long. Here the CDR3 DNA is all that survives: 48 bases in frame from base 1. V trim: 4 bases; J trim: 2 bases; unmatched bases: 5. The receptor library was made with 5' RACE. Instrument on record: Illumina HiSeq 2500. A second PCR of about 6 to 11 cycles was performed with a sample-barcoded 5' primer and a J-beta primer mix. A unique molecular identifier was introduced onto each TCR beta cDNA molecule by a template-switch 5' adaptor carrying 12 random nucleotides. At least 3 million CDR3-containing paired-end reads were obtained from each sample. First-strand cDNA was synthesized from all RNA with the Mint cDNA synthesis kit, primed by a TRBC-specific oligonucleotide. All cDNA was treated with uracil-DNA glycosylase and then went through a first 18-cycle PCR with the universal primers M1SS and BC2_uni_R. Processing in the source paper ran as follows. Each sample was normalized by randomly selecting 1 million high-quality reads, each carrying a distinct molecular identifier. Reads sharing molecular identifiers were discarded rather than binned into consensus sequences. MiTCR, set to a Q25 quality threshold and the strictest error-elimination algorithm, was used for CDR3 identification, clonotype clustering and error correction. Lower-bound total TCR beta diversity was estimated with a nonparametric unseen species model using Euler transformation. TCRdb redid the processing of the public reads, applying fastp at Q25 and MiXCR, and retained in-frame beta chains. All rows with the same CDR3 protein become a single entry with the most common DNA and genes. Clone size and V and J calls follow TCRdb, not the original study. The sample contains 1,500,000 or so distinct CDR3 sequences, 35% to 45% of them found a single time. The ten largest clonotypes hold more than 4% of the sample.

This clonotype showed up just a few times. The clone's antigen remains unknown. Within one base of it there is no much larger clone, and no base qualities were kept. The chain is made from TRBV3-1 and TRBJ2-3; the junction holds 11 bases that match TRBD2. This receptor was taken from a woman between 18 and 30 years old in good health. The source material was blood. The CDR3 in this case is CASSPGLAVNTDTQYF. At the DNA level, the sequence is TGTGCCAGCAGCCCGGGACTAGCGGTGAACACAGATACGCAGTATTTT.